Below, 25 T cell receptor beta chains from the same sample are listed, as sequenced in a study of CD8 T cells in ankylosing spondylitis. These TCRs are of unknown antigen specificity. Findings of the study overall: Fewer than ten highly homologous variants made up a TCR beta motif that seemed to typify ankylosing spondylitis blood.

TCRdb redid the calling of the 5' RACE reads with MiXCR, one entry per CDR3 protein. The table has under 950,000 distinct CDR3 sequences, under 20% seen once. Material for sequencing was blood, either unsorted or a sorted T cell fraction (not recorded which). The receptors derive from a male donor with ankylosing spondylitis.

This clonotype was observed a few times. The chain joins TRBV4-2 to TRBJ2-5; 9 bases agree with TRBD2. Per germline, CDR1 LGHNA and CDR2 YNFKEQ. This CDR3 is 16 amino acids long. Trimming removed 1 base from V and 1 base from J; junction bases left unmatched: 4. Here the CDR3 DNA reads TGTGCCAGCAGCCAAGTTAAGACTAGCGGCCAAGAGACCCAGTACTTC. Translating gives CASSQVKTSGQETQYF.

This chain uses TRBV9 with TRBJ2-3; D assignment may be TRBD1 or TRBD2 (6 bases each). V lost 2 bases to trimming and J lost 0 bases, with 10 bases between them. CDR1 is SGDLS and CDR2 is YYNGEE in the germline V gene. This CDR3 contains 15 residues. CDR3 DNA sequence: TGTGCCAGCAGCGTTGGGGGGCCGAGCACAGATACGCAGTATTTT. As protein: CASSVGGPSTDTQYF.

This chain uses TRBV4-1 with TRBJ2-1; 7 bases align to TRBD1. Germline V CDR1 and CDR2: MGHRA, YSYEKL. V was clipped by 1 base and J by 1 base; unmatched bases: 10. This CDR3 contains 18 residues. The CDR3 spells CASSQGLTGVASYNEQFF. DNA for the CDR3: TGCGCCAGCAGCCAAGGCCTAACAGGGGTAGCATCCTACAATGAGCAGTTCTTC.

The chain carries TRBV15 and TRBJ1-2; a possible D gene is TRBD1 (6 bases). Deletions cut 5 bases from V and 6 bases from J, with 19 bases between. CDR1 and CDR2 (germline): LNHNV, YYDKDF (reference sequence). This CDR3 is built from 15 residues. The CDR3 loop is CATSRPRTAYNGYTF. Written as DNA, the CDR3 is TGTGCCACCAGCCGACCTAGGACAGCGTATAATGGCTACACCTTC.

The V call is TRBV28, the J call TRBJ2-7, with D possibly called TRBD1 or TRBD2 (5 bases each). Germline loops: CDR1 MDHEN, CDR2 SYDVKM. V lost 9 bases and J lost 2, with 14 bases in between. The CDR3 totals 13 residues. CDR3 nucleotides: TGTGCCAGTAAGAGGGGCAGCCCCTACGAGCAGTACTTC. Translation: CASKRGSPYEQYF.

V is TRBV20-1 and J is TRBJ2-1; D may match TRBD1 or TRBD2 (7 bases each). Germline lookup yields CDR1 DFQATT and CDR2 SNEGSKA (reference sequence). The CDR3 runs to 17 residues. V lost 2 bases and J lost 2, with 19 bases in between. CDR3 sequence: CSARPYNRGGAYNEQFF. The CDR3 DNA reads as TGCAGTGCTAGACCATACAACAGGGGAGGGGCCTACAATGAGCAGTTCTTC.

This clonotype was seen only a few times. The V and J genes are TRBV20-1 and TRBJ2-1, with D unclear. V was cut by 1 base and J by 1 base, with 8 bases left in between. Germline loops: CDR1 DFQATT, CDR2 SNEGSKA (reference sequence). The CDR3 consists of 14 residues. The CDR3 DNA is TGCAGTGCTAGAGCATCTAGGTCCTACAATGAGCAGTTCTTC. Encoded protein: CSARASRSYNEQFF.

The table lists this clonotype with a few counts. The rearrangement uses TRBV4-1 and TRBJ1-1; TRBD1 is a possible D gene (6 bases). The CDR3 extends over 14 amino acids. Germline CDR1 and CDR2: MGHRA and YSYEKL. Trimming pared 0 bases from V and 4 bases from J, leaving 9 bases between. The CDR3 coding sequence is TGCGCCAGCAGCCAAGAAAGAGGGGGCACTGAAGCTTTCTTT. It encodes CASSQERGGTEAFF.

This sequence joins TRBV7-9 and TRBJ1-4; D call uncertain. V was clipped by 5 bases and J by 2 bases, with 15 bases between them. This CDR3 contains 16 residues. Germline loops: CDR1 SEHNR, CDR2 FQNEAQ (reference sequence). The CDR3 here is CASSRAGEATNEKLFF. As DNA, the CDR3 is TGTGCCAGCAGCCGTGCCGGGGAAGCGACTAATGAAAAACTGTTTTTT.

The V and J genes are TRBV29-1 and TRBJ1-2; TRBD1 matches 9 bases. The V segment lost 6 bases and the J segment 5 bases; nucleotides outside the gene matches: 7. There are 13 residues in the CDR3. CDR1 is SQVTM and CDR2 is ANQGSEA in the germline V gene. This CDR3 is CSVDRGEVYGYTF. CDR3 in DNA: TGCAGCGTAGACAGGGGGGAAGTTTATGGCTACACCTTC.

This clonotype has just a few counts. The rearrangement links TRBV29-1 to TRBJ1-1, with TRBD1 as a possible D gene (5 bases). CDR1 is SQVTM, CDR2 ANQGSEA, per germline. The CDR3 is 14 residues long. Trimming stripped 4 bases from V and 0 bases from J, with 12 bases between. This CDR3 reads CSVAVRALNTEAFF. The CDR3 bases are TGCAGCGTTGCTGTCAGGGCCTTGAACACTGAAGCTTTCTTT.

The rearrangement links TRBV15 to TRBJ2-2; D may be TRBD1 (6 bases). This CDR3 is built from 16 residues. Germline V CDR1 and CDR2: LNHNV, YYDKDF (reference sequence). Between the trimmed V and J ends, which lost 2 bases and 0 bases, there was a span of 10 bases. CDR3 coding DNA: TGTGCCACCAGCAGAACCGGGACACCGAACACCGGGGAGCTGTTTTTT. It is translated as CATSRTGTPNTGELFF.

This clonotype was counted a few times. CDR3 DNA: TGCGCCAGCAGCGACAGGTCCCTAAGCTCTGGGGCCAACGTCCTGACTTTC. As protein: CASSDRSLSSGANVLTF. The J gene is TRBJ2-6, the V gene TRBV4-3; D may be TRBD1 (6 bases). Germline CDR1 is LGHNA and CDR2 is YSLEER. V was trimmed by 5 bases and J by 0 bases, leaving 14 bases between them. This CDR3 is built from 17 residues.

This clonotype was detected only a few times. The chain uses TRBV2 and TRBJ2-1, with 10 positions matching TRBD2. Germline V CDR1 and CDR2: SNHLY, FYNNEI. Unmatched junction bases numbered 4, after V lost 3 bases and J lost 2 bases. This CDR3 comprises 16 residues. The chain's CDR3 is CASSDQGLATYNEQFF. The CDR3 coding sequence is TGTGCCAGCAGTGATCAGGGACTAGCGACCTACAATGAGCAGTTCTTC.

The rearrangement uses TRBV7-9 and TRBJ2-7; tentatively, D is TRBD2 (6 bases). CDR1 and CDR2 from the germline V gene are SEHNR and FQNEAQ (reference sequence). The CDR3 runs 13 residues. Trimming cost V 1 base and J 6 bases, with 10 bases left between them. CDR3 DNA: TGTGCCAGCAGCTTAGGAGGGGAGGTCGAGCAGTACTTC. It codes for CASSLGGEVEQYF. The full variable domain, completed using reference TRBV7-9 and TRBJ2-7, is DTGVSQNPRHKITKRGQNVTFRCDPISEHNRLYWYRQTLGQGPEFLTYFQNEAQLEKSRLLSDRFSAERPKGSFSTLEIQRTEQGDSAMYLCASSLGGEVEQYFGPGTRLTVT.

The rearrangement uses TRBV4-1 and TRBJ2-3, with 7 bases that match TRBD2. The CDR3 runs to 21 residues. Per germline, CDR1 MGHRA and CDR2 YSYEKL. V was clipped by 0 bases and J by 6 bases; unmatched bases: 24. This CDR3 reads CASSQDKPPLAGTIPRDTQYF. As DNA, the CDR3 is TGCGCCAGCAGCCAAGATAAGCCTCCACTGGCTGGGACTATCCCCCGGGATACGCAGTATTTT.

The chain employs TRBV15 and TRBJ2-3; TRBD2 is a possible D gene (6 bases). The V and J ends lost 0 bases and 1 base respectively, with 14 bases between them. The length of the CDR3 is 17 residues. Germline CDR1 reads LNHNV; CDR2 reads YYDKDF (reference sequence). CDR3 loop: CATSRDPQRARTDTQYF. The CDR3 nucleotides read TGTGCCACCAGCAGAGACCCCCAGCGGGCCCGCACAGATACGCAGTATTTT.

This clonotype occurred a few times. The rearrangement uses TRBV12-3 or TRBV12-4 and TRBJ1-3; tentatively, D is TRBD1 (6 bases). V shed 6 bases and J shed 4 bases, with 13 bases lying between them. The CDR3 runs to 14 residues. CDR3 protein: CASRPLGAGNTIYF. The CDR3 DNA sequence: TGTGCCAGCAGACCTCTGGGGGCCGGAAACACCATATATTTT.

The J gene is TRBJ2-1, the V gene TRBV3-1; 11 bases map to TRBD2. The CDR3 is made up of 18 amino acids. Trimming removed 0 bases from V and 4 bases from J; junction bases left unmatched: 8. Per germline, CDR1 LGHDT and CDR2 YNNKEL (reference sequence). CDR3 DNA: TGTGCCAGCAGCCAAGATAGTACTAGCGGGAGTAGGTACAATGAGCAGTTCTTC. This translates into CASSQDSTSGSRYNEQFF.

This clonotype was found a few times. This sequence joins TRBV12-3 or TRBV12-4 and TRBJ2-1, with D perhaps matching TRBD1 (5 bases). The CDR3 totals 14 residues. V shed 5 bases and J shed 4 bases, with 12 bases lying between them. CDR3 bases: TGTGCCAGCAGTCTGACCGCAGGGTACAATGAGCAGTTCTTC. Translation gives CASSLTAGYNEQFF.

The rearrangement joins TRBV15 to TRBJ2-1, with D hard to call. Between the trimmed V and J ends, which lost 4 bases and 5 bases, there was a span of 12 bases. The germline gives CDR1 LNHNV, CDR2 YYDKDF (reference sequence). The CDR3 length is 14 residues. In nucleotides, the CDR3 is TGTGCCACCAGCAAGGTGTCTTTACACAATGAGCAGTTCTTC. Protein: CATSKVSLHNEQFF.

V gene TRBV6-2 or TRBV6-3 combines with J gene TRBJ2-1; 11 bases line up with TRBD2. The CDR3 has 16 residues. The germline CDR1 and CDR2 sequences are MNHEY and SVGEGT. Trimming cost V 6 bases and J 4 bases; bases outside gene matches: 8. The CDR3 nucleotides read TGTGCCAGCAGCACCGGACTAGCGGGCCGATACAATGAGCAGTTCTTC. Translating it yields CASSTGLAGRYNEQFF.

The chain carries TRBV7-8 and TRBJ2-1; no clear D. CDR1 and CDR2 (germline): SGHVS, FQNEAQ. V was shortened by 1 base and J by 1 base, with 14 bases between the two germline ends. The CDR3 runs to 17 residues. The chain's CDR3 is CASSLVPGLLSYNEQFF. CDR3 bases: TGTGCCAGCAGCTTAGTTCCGGGCCTACTATCCTACAATGAGCAGTTCTTC.

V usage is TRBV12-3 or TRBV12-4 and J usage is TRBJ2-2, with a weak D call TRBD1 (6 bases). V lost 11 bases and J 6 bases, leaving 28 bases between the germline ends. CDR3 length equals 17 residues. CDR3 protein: CAFSLAQIRGTAGELFF. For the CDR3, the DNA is TGTGCCTTCAGTTTAGCGCAGATCAGGGGCACCGCCGGGGAGCTGTTTTTT.

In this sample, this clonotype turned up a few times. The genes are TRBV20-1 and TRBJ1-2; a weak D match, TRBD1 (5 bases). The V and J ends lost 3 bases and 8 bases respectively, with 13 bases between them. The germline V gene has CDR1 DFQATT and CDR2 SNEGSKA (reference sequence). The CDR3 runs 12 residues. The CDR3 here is CSASRDVNGYTF. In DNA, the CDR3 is TGCAGTGCTAGTCGGGACGTGAACGGCTACACCTTC.